This T cell receptor beta chain was sequenced during a study of blood T cell repertoires in COVID-19 (TCRdb year 2020). In the study overall: Samples covering the acute and convalescent phases of COVID-19 were provided by collaborators in the United States, Italy and Spain. HLA class I and class II types, where available, came from metadata supplied by the sample provider rather than from assay-based typing. Deeply sampled blood TCRbeta repertoires from subjects exposed to, actively infected with, or recovered from COVID-19 were included in the dataset. A de-identified subject ID, COVID-19 status, age in years and sex were almost always included in the sample metadata. The prospective study material was composed of cDNA or gDNA derived from T cells, B-cell-depleted T cells, or PBMCs. A freely available public database, intended as a resource for researchers studying the immune response to SARS-CoV-2, is where the repertoires were released. The samples were drawn from the first 160 participants of the ongoing ImmuneRACE study and from 950 to 1,500 subjects provided by 6 global collaborators.

Worth noting for this clone: The antigen it recognizes is unknown. No much larger clonotype is one base removed from it; base qualities were not supplied.

TCRbeta CDR3 regions were amplified from genomic DNA using the immunoSEQ Assay, a bias-controlled multiplex PCR. Turning to the authors' computational methods: Within the assay, amplification of reference gene primers was used to estimate how many nucleated cells each sample contained. To quantify the absolute abundance of each unique TCRbeta CDR3 rearrangement, sequence reads were collapsed and filtered. For each sample, productive Simpson clonality was calculated as the square root of Simpson's diversity index across productive rearrangements. TCRdb took over this immuneACCESS table, retaining in-frame rearrangements with V and J assigned. Such tables are incomplete; in checked studies, under half of the missing clones stem from an unresolved V gene, and the remainder is unexplained. V, J and clone size derive from that table, while D and trimming were established from the DNA sequence. The sample table contains under 200,000 clones; only one count was recorded for approximately 80% of them. 1.5% of the sample lies in the top ten.

The collaborating institutions used their own protocols to collect whole blood in K2EDTA tubes. Collaborator samples were shipped for TCRbeta analysis as frozen whole blood, isolated PBMCs, or DNA extracted from either sample type. CDR3 length: 16 amino acids, cysteine to phenylalanine. Only the CDR3 portion is preserved as DNA: 48 bases, with reading frame beginning at the first base. The germline V gene provides CDR1 MRHNA and CDR2 SNTAGT. Clipping removes 6 bases from V and 1 base from J, with 8 as the unmatched junction base count. What the work shows at the level of the full study, not this receptor alone: The quantity of clinical and demographic metadata differed by source and by participant and was supplied without curation.

The TCR was taken from a human donor in a cohort sampled during active COVID-19. What was sequenced was peripheral blood. The chain joins TRBV6-4 to TRBJ2-2, and 7 junction bases match TRBD1. The DNA sequence follows: TGTGCCAGCAGACCCCCGGGACAGAGGAACACCGGGGAGCTGTTTTTT. This translates into CASRPPGQRNTGELFF.